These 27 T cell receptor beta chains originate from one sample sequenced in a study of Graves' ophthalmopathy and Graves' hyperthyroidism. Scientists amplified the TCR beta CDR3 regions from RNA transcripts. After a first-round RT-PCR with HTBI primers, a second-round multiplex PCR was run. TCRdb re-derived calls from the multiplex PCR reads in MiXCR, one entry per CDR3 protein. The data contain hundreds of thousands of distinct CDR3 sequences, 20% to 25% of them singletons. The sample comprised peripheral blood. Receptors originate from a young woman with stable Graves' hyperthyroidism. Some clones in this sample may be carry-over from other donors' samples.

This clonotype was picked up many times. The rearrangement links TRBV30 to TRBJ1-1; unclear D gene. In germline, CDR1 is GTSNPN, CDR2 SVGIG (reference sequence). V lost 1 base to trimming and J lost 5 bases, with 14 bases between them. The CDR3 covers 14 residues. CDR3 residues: CAWSGLYGVTEAFF. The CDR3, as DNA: TGTGCCTGGAGTGGGTTATATGGGGTAACTGAAGCTTTCTTT.

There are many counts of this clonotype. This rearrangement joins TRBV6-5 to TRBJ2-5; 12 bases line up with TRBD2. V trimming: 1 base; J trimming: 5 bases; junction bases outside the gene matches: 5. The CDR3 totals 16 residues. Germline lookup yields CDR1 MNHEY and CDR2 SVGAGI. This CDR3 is CASSYFGLAGRETQYF. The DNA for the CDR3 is TGTGCCAGCAGTTACTTTGGACTAGCGGGGAGGGAGACCCAGTACTTC.

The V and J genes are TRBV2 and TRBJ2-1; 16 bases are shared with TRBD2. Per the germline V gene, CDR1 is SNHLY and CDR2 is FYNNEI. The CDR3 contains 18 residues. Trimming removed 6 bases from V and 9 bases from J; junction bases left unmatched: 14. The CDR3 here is CASRELPGLAGGSGEQFF. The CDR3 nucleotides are TGTGCCAGCAGGGAACTCCCGGGACTAGCGGGAGGGTCTGGTGAGCAGTTCTTC.

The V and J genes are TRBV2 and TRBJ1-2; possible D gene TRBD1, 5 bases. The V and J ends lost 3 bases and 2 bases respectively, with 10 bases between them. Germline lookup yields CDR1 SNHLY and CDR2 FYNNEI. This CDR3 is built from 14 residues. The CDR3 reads CASSEIRGNYGYTF. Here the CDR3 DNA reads TGTGCCAGCAGTGAGATTCGGGGGAACTATGGCTACACCTTC.

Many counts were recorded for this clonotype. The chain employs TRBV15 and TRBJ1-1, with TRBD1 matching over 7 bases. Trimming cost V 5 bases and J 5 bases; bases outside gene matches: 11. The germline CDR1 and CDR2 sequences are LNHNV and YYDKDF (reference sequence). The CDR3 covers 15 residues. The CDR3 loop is CATSGPQGMATEAFF. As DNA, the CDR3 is TGTGCCACCAGCGGACCACAGGGGATGGCTACTGAAGCTTTCTTT.

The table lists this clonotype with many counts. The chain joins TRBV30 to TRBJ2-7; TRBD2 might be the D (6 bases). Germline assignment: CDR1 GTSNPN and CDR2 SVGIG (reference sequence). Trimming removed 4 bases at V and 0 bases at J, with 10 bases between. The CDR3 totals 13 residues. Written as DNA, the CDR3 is TGTGCCTGGAAAGACGGGAGCTCCTACGAGCAGTACTTC. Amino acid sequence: CAWKDGSSYEQYF.

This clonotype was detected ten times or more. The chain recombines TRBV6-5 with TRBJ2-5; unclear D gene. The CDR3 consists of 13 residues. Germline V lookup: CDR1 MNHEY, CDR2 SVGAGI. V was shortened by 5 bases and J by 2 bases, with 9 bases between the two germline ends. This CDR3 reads CASSPWAQETQYF. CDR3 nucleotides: TGTGCCAGCAGTCCGTGGGCACAAGAGACCCAGTACTTC.

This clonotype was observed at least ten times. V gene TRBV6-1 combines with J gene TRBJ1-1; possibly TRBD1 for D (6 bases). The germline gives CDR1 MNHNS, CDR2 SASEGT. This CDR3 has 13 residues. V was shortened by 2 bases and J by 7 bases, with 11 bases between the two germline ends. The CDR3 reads CASSETGSIEAFF. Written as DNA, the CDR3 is TGTGCCAGCAGTGAAACAGGGTCAATTGAAGCTTTCTTT.

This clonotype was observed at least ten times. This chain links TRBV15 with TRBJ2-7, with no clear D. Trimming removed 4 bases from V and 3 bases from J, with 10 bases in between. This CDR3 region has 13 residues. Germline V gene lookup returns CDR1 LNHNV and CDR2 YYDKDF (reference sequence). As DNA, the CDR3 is TGTGCCACCAGCATTGGTCCAAACTACGAGCAGTACTTC. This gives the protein CATSIGPNYEQYF.

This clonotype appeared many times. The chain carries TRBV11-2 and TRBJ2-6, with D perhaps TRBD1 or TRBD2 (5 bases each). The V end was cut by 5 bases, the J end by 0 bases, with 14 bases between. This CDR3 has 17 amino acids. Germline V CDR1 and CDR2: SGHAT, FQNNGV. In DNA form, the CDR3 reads TGTGCCAGCAGCGCCCCGGGACGTATCTCTGGGGCCAACGTCCTGACTTTC. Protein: CASSAPGRISGANVLTF.

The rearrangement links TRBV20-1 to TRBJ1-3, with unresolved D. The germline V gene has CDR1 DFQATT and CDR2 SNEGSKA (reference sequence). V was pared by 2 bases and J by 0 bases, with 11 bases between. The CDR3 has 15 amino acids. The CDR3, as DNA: TGCAGTGCTAGAAACACAGCGAGCTCTGGAAACACCATATATTTT. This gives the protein CSARNTASSGNTIYF.

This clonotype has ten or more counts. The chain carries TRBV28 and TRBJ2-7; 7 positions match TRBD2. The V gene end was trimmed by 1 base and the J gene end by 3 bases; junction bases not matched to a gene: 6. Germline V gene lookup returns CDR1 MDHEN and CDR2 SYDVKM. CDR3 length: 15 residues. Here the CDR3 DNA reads TGTGCCAGCAGTTTATATCGGCGGGAGTACTACGAGCAGTACTTC. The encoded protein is CASSLYRREYYEQYF.

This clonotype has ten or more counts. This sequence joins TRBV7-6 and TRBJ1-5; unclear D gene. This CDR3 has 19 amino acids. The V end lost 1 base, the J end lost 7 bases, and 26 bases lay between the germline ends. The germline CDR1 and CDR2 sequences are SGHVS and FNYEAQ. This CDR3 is CASSLVPYHLTETNQPQHF. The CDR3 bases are TGTGCCAGCAGCTTAGTTCCCTACCATCTAACGGAAACCAACCAGCCCCAGCATTTT.

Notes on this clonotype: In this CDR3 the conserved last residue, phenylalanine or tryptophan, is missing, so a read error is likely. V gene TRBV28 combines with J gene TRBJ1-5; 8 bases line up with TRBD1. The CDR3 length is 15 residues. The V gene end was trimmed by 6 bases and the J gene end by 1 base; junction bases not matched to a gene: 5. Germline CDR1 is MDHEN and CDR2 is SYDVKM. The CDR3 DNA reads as TGTGCCAGCAGAAGACAGGGGAACAGCAATCAGCCCCAGCATTAT. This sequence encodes CASRRQGNSNQPQHY.

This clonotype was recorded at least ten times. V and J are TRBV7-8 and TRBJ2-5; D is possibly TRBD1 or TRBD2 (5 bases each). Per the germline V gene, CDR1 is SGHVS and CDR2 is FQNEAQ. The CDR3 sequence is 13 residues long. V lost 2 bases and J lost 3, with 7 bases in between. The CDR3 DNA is TGTGCCAGCAGCTTATGGGACGAAGAGACCCAGTACTTC. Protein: CASSLWDEETQYF.

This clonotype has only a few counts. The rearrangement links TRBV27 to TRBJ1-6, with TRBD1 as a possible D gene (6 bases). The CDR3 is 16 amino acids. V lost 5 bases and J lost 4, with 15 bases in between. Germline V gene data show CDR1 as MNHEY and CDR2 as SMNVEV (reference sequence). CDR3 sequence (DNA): TGTGCCAGCAGTCAGGGGCCTTACACGTATAATTCACCCCTCCACTTT. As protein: CASSQGPYTYNSPLHF.

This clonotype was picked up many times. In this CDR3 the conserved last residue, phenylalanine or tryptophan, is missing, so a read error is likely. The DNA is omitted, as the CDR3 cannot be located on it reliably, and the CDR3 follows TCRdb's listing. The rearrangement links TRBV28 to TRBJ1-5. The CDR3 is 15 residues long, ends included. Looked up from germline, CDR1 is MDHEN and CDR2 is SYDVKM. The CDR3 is CASNPMLGSFSPFFV.

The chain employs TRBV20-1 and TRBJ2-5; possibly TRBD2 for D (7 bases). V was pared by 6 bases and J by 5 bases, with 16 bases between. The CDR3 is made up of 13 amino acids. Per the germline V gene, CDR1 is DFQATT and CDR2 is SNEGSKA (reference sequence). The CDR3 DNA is TGCAGTGCAAACAAGGGGGGGCTCGAGACCCAGTACTTC. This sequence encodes CSANKGGLETQYF.

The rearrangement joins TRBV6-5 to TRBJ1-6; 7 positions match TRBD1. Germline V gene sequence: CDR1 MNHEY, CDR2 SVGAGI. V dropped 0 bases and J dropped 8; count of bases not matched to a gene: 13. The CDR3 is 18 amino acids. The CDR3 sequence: CASSYSNPPTGRDSPLHF. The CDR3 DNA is TGTGCCAGCAGTTACTCGAATCCCCCGACAGGGAGGGATTCACCCCTCCACTTT.

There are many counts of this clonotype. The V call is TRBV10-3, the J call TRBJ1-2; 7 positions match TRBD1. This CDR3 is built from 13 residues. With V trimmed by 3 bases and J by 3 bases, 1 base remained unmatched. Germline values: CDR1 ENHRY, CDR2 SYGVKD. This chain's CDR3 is CAISETGDYGYTF. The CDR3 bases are TGTGCCATCAGTGAAACAGGGGACTATGGCTACACCTTC.

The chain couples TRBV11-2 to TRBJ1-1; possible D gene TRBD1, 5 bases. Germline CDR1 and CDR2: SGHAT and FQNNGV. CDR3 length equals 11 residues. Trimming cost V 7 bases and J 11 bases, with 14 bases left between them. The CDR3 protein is CASMGGRGAFF. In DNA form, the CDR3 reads TGTGCCAGCATGGGGGGGAGAGGCGCTTTCTTT. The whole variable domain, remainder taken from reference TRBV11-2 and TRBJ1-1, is EAGVAQSPRYKIIEKRQSVAFWCNPISGHATLYWYQQILGQGPKLLIQFQNNGVVDDSQLPKDRFSAERLKGVDSTLKIQPAKLEDSAVYLCASMGGRGAFFGQGTRLTVV.

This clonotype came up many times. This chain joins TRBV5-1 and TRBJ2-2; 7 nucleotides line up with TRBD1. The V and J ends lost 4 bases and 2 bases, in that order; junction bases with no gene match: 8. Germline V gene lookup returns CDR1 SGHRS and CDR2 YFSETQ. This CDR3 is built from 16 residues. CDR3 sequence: CASSKTHRGNTGELFF. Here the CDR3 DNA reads TGCGCCAGCAGCAAAACCCACAGGGGAAACACCGGGGAGCTGTTTTTT.

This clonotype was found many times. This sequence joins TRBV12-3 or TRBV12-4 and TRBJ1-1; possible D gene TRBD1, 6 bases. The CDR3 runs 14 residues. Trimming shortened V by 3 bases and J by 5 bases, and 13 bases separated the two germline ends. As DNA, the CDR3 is TGTGCCAGCAGTTTTTCCAGGGGAAGAACTGAAGCTTTCTTT. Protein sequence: CASSFSRGRTEAFF.

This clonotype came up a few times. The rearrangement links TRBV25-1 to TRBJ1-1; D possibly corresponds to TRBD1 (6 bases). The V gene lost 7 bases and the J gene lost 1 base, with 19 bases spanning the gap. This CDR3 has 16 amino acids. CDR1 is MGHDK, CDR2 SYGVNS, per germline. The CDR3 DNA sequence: TGTGCCAGCATGGGCCACGGGGGGCAGGGGAACACTGAAGCTTTCTTT. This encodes CASMGHGGQGNTEAFF.

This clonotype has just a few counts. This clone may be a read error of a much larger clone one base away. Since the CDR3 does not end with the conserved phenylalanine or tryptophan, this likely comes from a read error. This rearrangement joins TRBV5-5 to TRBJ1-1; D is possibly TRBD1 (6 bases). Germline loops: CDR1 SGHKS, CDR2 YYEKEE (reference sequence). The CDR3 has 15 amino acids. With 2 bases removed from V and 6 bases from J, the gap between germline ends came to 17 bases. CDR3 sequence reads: CASSLWEQGFPEAFL. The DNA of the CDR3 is TGTGCCAGCAGCTTATGGGAGCAGGGGTTCCCTGAAGCTTTCTTG.

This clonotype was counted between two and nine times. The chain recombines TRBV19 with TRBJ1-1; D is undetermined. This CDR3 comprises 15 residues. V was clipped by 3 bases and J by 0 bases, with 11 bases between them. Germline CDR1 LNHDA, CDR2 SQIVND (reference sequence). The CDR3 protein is CASSIDNNLNTEAFF. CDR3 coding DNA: TGTGCCAGTAGTATTGACAACAACTTGAACACTGAAGCTTTCTTT.

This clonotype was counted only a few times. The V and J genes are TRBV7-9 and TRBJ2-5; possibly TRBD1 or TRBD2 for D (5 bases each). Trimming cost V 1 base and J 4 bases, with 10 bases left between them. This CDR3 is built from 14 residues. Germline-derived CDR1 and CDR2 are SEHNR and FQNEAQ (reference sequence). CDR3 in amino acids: CASSLVGVAETQYF. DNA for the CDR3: TGTGCCAGCAGCTTAGTGGGGGTAGCAGAGACCCAGTACTTC.